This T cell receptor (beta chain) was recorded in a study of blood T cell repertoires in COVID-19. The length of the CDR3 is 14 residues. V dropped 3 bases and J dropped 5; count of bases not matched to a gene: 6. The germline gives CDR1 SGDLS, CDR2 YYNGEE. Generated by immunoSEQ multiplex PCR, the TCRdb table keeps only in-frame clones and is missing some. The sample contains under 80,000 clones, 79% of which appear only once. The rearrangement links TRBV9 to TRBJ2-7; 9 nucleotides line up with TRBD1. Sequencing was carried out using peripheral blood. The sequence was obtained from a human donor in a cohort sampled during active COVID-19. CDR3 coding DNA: TGTGCCAGCAGCGCGGGACAGGGCACCCACGAGCAGTACTTC. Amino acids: CASSAGQGTHEQYF. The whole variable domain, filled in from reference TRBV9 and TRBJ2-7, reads DSGVTQTPKHLITATGQRVTLRCSPRSGDLSVYWYQQSLDQGLQFLIQYYNGEERAKGNILERFSAQQFPDLHSELNLSSLELGDSALYFCASSAGQGTHEQYFGPGTRLTVT.